The entry below describes one TCR beta chain. The antigen is undetermined. The CDR3 length is 15 residues. The analysis combined second doses at about 4 or about 12 weeks. This sample is drawn from a study of T cell responses to AZD1222 COVID-19 vaccine. The study's findings and limits: The number of AZD1222 recipients seropositive at baseline was only five or six. White British people made up most donors, females outnumbered males, and clonal diversity was possibly underestimated.

TCRdb's table, derived via immunoSEQ multiplex PCR, lists solely in-frame clones and lacks some. Among about 110,000 clones listed, about 90% were seen once. This rearrangement joins TRBV1 to TRBJ2-3; the D segment call TRBD2 is taken from the table without a DNA check. TRBV1 constitutes a pseudogene. The clonotype originates from an adult who received the AZD1222 COVID-19 vaccine. Sequences were derived from peripheral blood, sampled 28 days after the second AZD1222 dose. CDR3 amino acids: CTSSQDSSSTDTQYF. The CDR3 region has the DNA TGCACCAGCAGCCAGGACTCCTCTAGCACAGATACGCAGTATTTT.